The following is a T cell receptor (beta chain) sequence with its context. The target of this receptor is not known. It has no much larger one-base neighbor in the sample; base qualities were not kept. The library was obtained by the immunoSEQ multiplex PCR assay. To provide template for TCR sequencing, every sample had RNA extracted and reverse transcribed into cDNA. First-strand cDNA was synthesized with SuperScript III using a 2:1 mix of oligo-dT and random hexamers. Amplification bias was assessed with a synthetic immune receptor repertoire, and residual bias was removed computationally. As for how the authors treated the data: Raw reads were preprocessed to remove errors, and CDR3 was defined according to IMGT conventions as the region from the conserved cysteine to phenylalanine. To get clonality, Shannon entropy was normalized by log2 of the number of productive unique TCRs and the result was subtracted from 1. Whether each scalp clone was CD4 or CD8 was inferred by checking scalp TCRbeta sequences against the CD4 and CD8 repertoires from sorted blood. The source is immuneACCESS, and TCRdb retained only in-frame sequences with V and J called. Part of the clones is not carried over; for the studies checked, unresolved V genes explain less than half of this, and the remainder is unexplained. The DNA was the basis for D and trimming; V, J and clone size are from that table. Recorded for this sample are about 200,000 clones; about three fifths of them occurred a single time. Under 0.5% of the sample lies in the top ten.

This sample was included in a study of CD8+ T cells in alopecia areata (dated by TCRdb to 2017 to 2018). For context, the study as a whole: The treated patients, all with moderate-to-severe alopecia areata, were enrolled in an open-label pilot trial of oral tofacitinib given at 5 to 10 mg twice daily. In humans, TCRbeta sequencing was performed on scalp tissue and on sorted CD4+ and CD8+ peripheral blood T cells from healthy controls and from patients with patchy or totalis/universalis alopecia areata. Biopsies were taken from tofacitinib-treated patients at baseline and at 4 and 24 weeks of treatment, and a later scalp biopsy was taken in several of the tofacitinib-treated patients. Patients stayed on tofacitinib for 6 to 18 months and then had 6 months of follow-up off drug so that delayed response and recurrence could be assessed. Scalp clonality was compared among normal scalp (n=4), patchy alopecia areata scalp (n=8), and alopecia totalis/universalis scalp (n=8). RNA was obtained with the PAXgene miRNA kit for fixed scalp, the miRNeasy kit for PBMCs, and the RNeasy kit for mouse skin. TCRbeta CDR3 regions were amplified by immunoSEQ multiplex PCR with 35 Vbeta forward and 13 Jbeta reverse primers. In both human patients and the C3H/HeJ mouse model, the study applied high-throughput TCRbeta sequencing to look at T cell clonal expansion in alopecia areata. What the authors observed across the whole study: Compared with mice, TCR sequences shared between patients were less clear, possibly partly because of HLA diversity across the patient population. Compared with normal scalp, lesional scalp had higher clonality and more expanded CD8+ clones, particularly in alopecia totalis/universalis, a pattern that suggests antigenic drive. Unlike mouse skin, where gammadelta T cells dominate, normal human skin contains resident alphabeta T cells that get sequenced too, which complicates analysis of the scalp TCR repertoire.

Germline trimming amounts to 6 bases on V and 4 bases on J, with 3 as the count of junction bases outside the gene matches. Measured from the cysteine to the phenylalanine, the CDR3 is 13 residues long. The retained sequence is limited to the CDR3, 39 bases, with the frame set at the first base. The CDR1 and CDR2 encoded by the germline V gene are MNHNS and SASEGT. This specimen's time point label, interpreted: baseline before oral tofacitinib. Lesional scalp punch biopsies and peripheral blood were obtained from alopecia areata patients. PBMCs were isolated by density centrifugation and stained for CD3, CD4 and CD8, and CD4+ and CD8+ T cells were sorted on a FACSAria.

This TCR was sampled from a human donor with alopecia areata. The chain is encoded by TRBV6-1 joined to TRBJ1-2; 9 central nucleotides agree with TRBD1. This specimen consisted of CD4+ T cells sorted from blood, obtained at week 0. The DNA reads TGTGCCAGCAGGGACAGGGGCTTCTATGGCTACACCTTC. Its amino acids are CASRDRGFYGYTF.